A single sample is the source of the 31 T cell receptor beta chains below, sequenced in a study of cytomegalovirus exposure and HLA in healthy donors. PCR involved 60 Vbeta and 13 Jbeta primers. Profiling relied on immunoSEQ multiplex PCR, and the TCRdb table lists in-frame clones only, not all of them. The repertoire holds approximately 90,000 clones, 85% seen once, with 6% to 7.5% in the top ten. Specimen: PBMCs. Source of these receptors: a man aged 40-49 years in good health and CMV-seropositive.

The chain couples TRBV11-3 to TRBJ2-5, with 10 nucleotides matching TRBD2. The CDR3 consists of 17 residues. V shed 5 bases, J shed 2 bases, and the junction held 11 bases outside the gene matches. Germline values: CDR1 SGHNT, CDR2 YENEEA. The CDR3 DNA sequence: TGTGCCAGCAGCCTTGGGGTGCTAGCGGGGGTTCAAGAGACCCAGTACTTC. It encodes CASSLGVLAGVQETQYF.

The CDR3 sequence: CASSPAGRTDTQYF. CDR3 DNA: TGTGCCAGCAGCCCAGCGGGAAGAACAGATACGCAGTATTTT. The rearrangement uses TRBV5-4 and TRBJ2-3; 7 bases agree with TRBD2. Germline CDR1 reads SGHNT; CDR2 reads YYREEE (reference sequence). The CDR3 is 14 residues long. J lost 3 bases, V lost 4 bases, and 5 bases had no gene match.

The chain is built from TRBV5-4 and TRBJ1-2, with D perhaps TRBD1 (6 bases). The CDR3 has 12 residues. V was pared by 4 bases and J by 4 bases, with 8 bases between. Germline values: CDR1 SGHNT, CDR2 YYREEE (reference sequence). The CDR3 bases are TGTGCCAGCAGCCAGGACAGCTATGGCTACACCTTC. Its translation: CASSQDSYGYTF.

This chain joins TRBV5-1 and TRBJ2-3; 7 nucleotides match TRBD1. The germline V gene has CDR1 SGHRS and CDR2 YFSETQ. CDR3 size: 14 residues. Trimming took 2 bases from V and 5 from J; bases not matched to a gene: 5. CDR3 sequence reads: CASSFTGAGDTQYF. CDR3 coding DNA: TGCGCCAGCAGCTTCACAGGGGCTGGAGATACGCAGTATTTT.

The gene calls are TRBV29-1 and TRBJ2-3; D remains unclear. Germline V CDR1 and CDR2: SQVTM, ANQGSEA. V was pared by 0 bases and J by 0 bases, with 4 bases between. CDR3 size: 13 residues. The CDR3 DNA is TGCAGCGTTGAAGACAGAAGCACAGATACGCAGTATTTT. Protein product: CSVEDRSTDTQYF.

The chain recombines TRBV5-1 with TRBJ2-6, with no clear D. The CDR3 runs 14 residues. From germline, CDR1 is SGHRS and CDR2 YFSETQ. V lost 0 bases to trimming and J lost 1 base, with 2 bases between them. CDR3 in amino acids: CASSLASGANVLTF. CDR3 DNA: TGCGCCAGCAGCTTGGCGTCTGGGGCCAACGTCCTGACTTTC.

The rearrangement joins TRBV28 to TRBJ2-1; 9 bases line up with TRBD2. Germline CDR1 MDHEN, CDR2 SYDVKM. With V trimmed by 3 bases and J by 8 bases, 5 bases remained unmatched. The CDR3 runs to 14 residues. CDR3 residues: CASSLGGRADEQFF. The CDR3 DNA is TGTGCCAGCAGTTTGGGCGGGAGGGCCGATGAGCAGTTCTTC.

The chain employs TRBV29-1 and TRBJ2-1; TRBD1 matches at 12 bases. Unmatched junction bases numbered 19, after V lost 7 bases and J lost 0 bases. The germline V gene encodes CDR1 SQVTM and CDR2 ANQGSEA. The CDR3 contains 20 residues. CDR3 sequence reads: CSALLPGTGGGPSSYNEQFF. The CDR3, as DNA: TGCAGCGCCCTACTCCCCGGGACAGGGGGCGGTCCAAGCTCCTACAATGAGCAGTTCTTC.

V is TRBV14 and J is TRBJ2-5; 8 bases match TRBD2. Trimming at V came to 3 bases and at J to 11 bases, leaving 14 bases not matched to a gene. Germline CDR1 is SGHDN and CDR2 is FVKESK. This CDR3 has 15 residues. CDR3 region: CASSHFSGVPWEQYF. CDR3 coding DNA: TGTGCCAGCAGCCACTTTAGCGGGGTTCCTTGGGAGCAGTACTTC.

The sample holds one count of this clone. The rearrangement joins TRBV11-2 to TRBJ2-1, with D unclear. The CDR3 is made up of 15 amino acids. V lost 0 bases and J 1 base, leaving 7 bases between the germline ends. Germline-derived CDR1 and CDR2 are SGHAT and FQNNGV. The CDR3 spells CASSLDPSSYNEQFF. Written as DNA, the CDR3 is TGTGCCAGCAGCTTAGACCCTAGTTCCTACAATGAGCAGTTCTTC.

The genes are TRBV11-2 and TRBJ1-2; 7 bases are shared with TRBD1. The trim removed 5 bases at V and 3 bases at J, leaving 9 bases unmatched. The germline gives CDR1 SGHAT, CDR2 FQNNGV. The CDR3 has 15 residues. Written as DNA, the CDR3 is TGTGCCAGCAGCCTCCCAGGGGGAAGTGACTATGGCTACACCTTC. This codes for CASSLPGGSDYGYTF.

The chain uses TRBV5-1 and TRBJ2-7, with D possibly matching TRBD2 (5 bases). The CDR3 loop spans 14 amino acids. The germline gives CDR1 SGHRS, CDR2 YFSETQ. Trimming left V 2 bases short and J 0 bases short, with 9 bases between. The CDR3 coding sequence is TGCGCCAGCAGCTTTGGGAGTTCCTCCTACGAGCAGTACTTC. Protein: CASSFGSSSYEQYF. The variable domain in full, with the rest retrieved from reference TRBV5-1 and TRBJ2-7, is KAGVTQTPRYLIKTRGQQVTLSCSPISGHRSVSWYQQTPGQGLQFLFEYFSETQRNKGNFPGRFSGRQFSNSRSEMNVSTLELGDSALYLCASSFGSSSYEQYFGPGTRLTVT.

J is TRBJ2-7 and V is TRBV28; 9 bases line up with TRBD1. Germline V gives CDR1 MDHEN, CDR2 SYDVKM. Trimming cost V 8 bases and J 7 bases; bases outside gene matches: 15. This CDR3 spans 15 amino acids. CDR3 nucleotides: TGTGCCAGCTCAACCCCAGGGACAGGGATGAGGGAGCAGTACTTC. This gives the protein CASSTPGTGMREQYF.

The chain joins TRBV2 to TRBJ2-3; maybe TRBD2 (6 bases). Germline V gives CDR1 SNHLY, CDR2 FYNNEI. The CDR3 has 14 residues. Trimming cost V 9 bases and J 1 base, with 14 bases left between them. CDR3 amino acids: CASTLALGTDTQYF. In nucleotides, the CDR3 is TGTGCCAGTACTCTAGCGCTGGGCACAGATACGCAGTATTTT.

This clone was recorded a few times. The J gene is TRBJ1-1, the V gene TRBV5-4, with 7 nucleotides matching TRBD1. The CDR3 has 15 residues. The J segment lost 4 bases and the V segment lost 3 bases, leaving 9 bases of the junction unmatched. Germline-derived CDR1 and CDR2 are SGHNT and YYREEE (reference sequence). The CDR3 protein is CASSSTQGFSTEAFF. As DNA, the CDR3 is TGTGCCAGCAGCTCCACACAGGGGTTCAGCACTGAAGCTTTCTTT.

The chain couples TRBV5-4 to TRBJ1-5; 7 nucleotides align to TRBD1. The CDR3 loop spans 17 amino acids. CDR1 SGHNT and CDR2 YYREEE come from the germline V gene (reference sequence). Unmatched junction bases numbered 13, after V lost 0 bases and J lost 7 bases. The CDR3 DNA sequence: TGTGCCAGCAGCTTGGGCCCGCCGAAGGGGGCAGGACAGCCCCAGCATTTT. It codes for CASSLGPPKGAGQPQHF.

The V and J genes are TRBV5-1 and TRBJ1-1, with 9 bases lining up with TRBD1. Germline trimming cut 4 bases from V and 1 base from J; bases unmatched to any gene: 5. The CDR3 covers 15 residues. Germline-derived CDR1 and CDR2 are SGHRS and YFSETQ. CDR3 amino acids: CASSPRTGENTEAFF. CDR3 in DNA: TGCGCCAGCAGCCCTCGGACAGGGGAGAACACTGAAGCTTTCTTT.

The chain couples TRBV29-1 to TRBJ2-3; unclear D gene. This CDR3 is 10 amino acids long. The germline V gene encodes CDR1 SQVTM and CDR2 ANQGSEA. The V end was cut by 6 bases, the J end by 10 bases, with 11 bases between. The CDR3 loop is CSVRDSAQYF. The CDR3 coding sequence is TGCAGCGTCCGAGATAGTGCGCAGTATTTT.

This clone appeared a few times. The J gene is TRBJ1-1, the V gene TRBV7-9, with 7 bases lining up with TRBD1. V lost 4 bases to trimming and J lost 2 bases; unmatched junction nucleotides: 4. The CDR3 length is 14 residues. Per germline, CDR1 SEHNR and CDR2 FQNEAQ (reference sequence). The CDR3 loop reads CASSWTGSNTEAFF. The CDR3 DNA reads as TGTGCCAGCAGCTGGACAGGTTCCAACACTGAAGCTTTCTTT.

This rearrangement joins TRBV29-1 to TRBJ2-4, with 8 bases identical to TRBD1. CDR3 size: 14 residues. Trimming removed 6 bases from V and 3 bases from J; junction bases left unmatched: 7. Germline loops: CDR1 SQVTM, CDR2 ANQGSEA. For the CDR3, the DNA is TGCAGCGTGACTCCGGACAGGGACAAAAACATTCAGTACTTC. Its translation: CSVTPDRDKNIQYF.

The chain joins TRBV5-4 to TRBJ2-1, with 9 bases that match TRBD2. V shed 0 bases, J shed 7 bases, and the junction held 8 bases outside the gene matches. Per the germline V gene, CDR1 is SGHNT and CDR2 is YYREEE (reference sequence). This CDR3 has 16 residues. CDR3 nucleotides: TGTGCCAGCAGCTTGGTGGCGGGGGGGCCCCGGAATGAGCAGTTCTTC. Translation gives CASSLVAGGPRNEQFF. Full variable domain (remainder filled in from reference TRBV5-4 and TRBJ2-1): ETGVTQSPTHLIKTRGQQVTLRCSSQSGHNTVSWYQQALGQGPQFIFQYYREEENGRGNFPPRFSGLQFPNYSSELNVNALELDDSALYLCASSLVAGGPRNEQFFGPGTRLTVL.

The chain couples TRBV4-2 to TRBJ2-1, with TRBD2 identical over 10 bases. CDR3 length: 17 amino acids. J lost 5 bases, V lost 0 bases, and 7 bases had no gene match. CDR1 is LGHNA and CDR2 is YNFKEQ in the germline V gene. The DNA for the CDR3 is TGTGCCAGCAGCCAAGATCGAACTAGCGGGATCCACAATGAGCAGTTCTTC. Protein sequence: CASSQDRTSGIHNEQFF.

J is TRBJ1-5 and V is TRBV5-1, with D unresolved. The CDR3 runs to 15 residues. Germline CDR1 is SGHRS and CDR2 is YFSETQ. The V end lost 4 bases, the J end lost 0 bases, and 11 bases lay between the germline ends. The CDR3 region has the DNA TGCGCCAGCAGCCCGACACCGGATAGCAATCAGCCCCAGCATTTT. It encodes CASSPTPDSNQPQHF. The entire variable domain, with the rest obtained from reference TRBV5-1 and TRBJ1-5, is as follows: KAGVTQTPRYLIKTRGQQVTLSCSPISGHRSVSWYQQTPGQGLQFLFEYFSETQRNKGNFPGRFSGRQFSNSRSEMNVSTLELGDSALYLCASSPTPDSNQPQHFGDGTRLSIL.

The chain employs TRBV4-1 and TRBJ2-2; 10 bases map to TRBD2. Germline CDR1 and CDR2: MGHRA and YSYEKL. The CDR3 extends over 18 amino acids. The V and J ends lost 0 bases and 6 bases, in that order; junction bases with no gene match: 10. CDR3 amino acids: CASSQDKSASGGAGELFF. CDR3 nucleotides: TGCGCCAGCAGCCAAGATAAGTCGGCTAGCGGGGGTGCCGGGGAGCTGTTTTTT.

J is TRBJ2-1 and V is TRBV27, with TRBD2 identical over 12 bases. V gave up 10 bases and J gave up 6 bases; unmatched junction bases: 7. Germline-derived CDR1 and CDR2 are MNHEY and SMNVEV (reference sequence). The CDR3 has 14 residues. The CDR3 sequence: CAIRSSGRANEQFF. CDR3 nucleotide sequence: TGTGCCATCCGTTCTAGCGGGAGGGCCAATGAGCAGTTCTTC.

This chain connects TRBV30 to TRBJ1-6; D ambiguous. The V gene's germline CDR1 is GTSNPN and CDR2 SVGIG (reference sequence). This CDR3 has 12 residues. Trimming shortened V by 1 base and J by 14 bases, and 12 bases separated the two germline ends. The CDR3 sequence is CAWSGGRESLHF. Written as DNA, the CDR3 is TGTGCCTGGAGTGGGGGAAGGGAGTCCCTCCACTTT.

The V call is TRBV7-3, the J call TRBJ2-1, with 8 bases identical to TRBD1. The ends lost 5 bases at V and 8 bases at J; junction bases unmatched: 2. The CDR3 length is 12 residues. The germline V gene has CDR1 SGHTA and CDR2 FQGTGA. CDR3 bases: TGTGCCAGCAGCCCGACAGGGGATGAGCAGTTCTTC. Amino acids: CASSPTGDEQFF.

This clone was picked up one time. This rearrangement joins TRBV6-5 to TRBJ2-4; D is unclear. There are 15 residues in the CDR3. The V end was cut by 6 bases, the J end by 1 base, with 13 bases between. Germline CDR1 is MNHEY and CDR2 is SVGAGI. CDR3 in DNA: TGTGCCAGCAGCAACTTCCGGTCGGCCAAAAACATTCAGTACTTC. It yields the protein CASSNFRSAKNIQYF.

The J gene is TRBJ2-5, the V gene TRBV7-2; 9 bases map to TRBD1. The CDR3 extends over 15 amino acids. The V gene end was trimmed by 3 bases and the J gene end by 2 bases; junction bases not matched to a gene: 4. From germline, CDR1 is SGHTA and CDR2 FQGNSA. The CDR3 nucleotides are TGTGCCAGCAGCTTTGGACAGGGGCGTCAAGAGACCCAGTACTTC. Protein sequence: CASSFGQGRQETQYF.

In the case of this clone: The same CDR3 is also encoded by other DNA sequences in this sample. The J gene is TRBJ1-5, the V gene TRBV28; D might be TRBD1 (5 bases). CDR1 and CDR2 (germline): MDHEN, SYDVKM. The CDR3 runs 12 residues. The CDR3 spells CVARGSNQPQHF. The CDR3 DNA reads TGTGTCGCGCGGGGCTCCAATCAGCCCCAGCATTTT.

The rearrangement uses TRBV11-3 and TRBJ2-1; 9 nucleotides line up with TRBD2. CDR1 SGHNT and CDR2 YENEEA come from the germline V gene. The CDR3 runs 15 residues. Germline trimming cut 7 bases from V and 0 bases from J; bases unmatched to any gene: 4. CDR3: CASNSGGRSYNEQFF. The CDR3 bases are TGTGCCAGCAATAGCGGGGGCCGCTCCTACAATGAGCAGTTCTTC.